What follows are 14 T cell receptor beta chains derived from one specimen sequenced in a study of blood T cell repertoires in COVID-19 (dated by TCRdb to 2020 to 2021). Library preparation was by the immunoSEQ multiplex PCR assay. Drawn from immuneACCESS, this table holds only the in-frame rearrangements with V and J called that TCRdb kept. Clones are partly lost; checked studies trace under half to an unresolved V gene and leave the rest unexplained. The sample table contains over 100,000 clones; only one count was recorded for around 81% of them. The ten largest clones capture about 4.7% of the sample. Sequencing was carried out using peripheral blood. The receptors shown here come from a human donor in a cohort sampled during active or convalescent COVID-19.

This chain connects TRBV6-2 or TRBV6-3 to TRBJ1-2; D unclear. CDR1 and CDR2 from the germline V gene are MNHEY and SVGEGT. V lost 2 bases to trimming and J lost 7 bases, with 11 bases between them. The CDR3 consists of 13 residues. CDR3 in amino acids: CASSYLAALGYTF. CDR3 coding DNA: TGTGCCAGCAGTTACCTAGCAGCTCTTGGCTACACCTTC.

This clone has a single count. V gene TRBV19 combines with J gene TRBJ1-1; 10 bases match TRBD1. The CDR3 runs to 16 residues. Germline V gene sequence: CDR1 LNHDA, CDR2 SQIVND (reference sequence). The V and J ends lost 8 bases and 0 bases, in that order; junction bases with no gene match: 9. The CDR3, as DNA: TGTGCCAGTGGCCCTGACAGGGGGCGGGTGAACACTGAAGCTTTCTTT. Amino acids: CASGPDRGRVNTEAFF.

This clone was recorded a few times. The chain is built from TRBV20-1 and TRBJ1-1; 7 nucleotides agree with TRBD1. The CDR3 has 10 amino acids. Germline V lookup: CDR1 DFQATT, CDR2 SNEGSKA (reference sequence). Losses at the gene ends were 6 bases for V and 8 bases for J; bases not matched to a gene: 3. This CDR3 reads CSAKDREAFF. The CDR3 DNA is TGCAGTGCCAAGGACAGGGAAGCTTTCTTT.

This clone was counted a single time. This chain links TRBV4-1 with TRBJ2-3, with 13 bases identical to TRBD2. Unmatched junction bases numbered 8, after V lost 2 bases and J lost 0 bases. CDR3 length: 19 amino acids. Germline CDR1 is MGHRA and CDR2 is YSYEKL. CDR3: CASSQPGLAGEPSTDTQYF. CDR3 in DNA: TGCGCCAGCAGCCAACCCGGACTAGCGGGGGAACCTAGCACAGATACGCAGTATTTT.

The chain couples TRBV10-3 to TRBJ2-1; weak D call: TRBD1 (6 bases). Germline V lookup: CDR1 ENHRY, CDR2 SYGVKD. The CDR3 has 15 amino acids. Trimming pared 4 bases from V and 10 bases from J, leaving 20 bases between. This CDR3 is CAISGGGASDQEQFF. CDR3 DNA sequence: TGTGCCATCAGTGGTGGGGGCGCGTCGGATCAGGAGCAGTTCTTC.

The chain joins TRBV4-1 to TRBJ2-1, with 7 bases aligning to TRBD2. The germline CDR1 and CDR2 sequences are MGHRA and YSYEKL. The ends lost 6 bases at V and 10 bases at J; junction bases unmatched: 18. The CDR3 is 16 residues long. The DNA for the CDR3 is TGCGCCAGCAGACTCGAACCGGGACTACTTGATGAGGAGCAGTTCTTC. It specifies CASRLEPGLLDEEQFF.

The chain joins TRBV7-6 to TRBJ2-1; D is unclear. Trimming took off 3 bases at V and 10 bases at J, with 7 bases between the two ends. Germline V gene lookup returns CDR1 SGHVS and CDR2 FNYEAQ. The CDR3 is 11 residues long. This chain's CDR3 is CASSLAEEQFF. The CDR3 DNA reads TGTGCCAGCAGCTTGGCGGAGGAGCAGTTCTTC.

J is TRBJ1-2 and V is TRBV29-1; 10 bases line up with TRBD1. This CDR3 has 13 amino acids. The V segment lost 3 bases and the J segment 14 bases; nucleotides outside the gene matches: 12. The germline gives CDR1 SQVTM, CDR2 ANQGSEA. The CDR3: CSVELGTGALGTF. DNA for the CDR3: TGCAGCGTTGAGTTAGGGACAGGGGCCTTGGGAACCTTC.

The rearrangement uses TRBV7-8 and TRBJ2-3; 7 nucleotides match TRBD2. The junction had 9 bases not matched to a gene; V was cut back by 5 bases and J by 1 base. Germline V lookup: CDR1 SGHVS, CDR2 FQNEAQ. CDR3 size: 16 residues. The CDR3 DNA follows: TGTGCCAGCAGCCCTCGGACTAGGATGGGCACAGATACGCAGTATTTT. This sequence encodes CASSPRTRMGTDTQYF.

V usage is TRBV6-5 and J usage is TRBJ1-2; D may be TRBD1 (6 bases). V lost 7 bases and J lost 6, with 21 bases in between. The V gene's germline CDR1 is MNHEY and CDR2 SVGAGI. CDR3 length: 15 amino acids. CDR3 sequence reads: CASNYGGGHFDGYTF. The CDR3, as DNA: TGTGCCAGCAACTACGGCGGGGGGCACTTTGATGGCTACACCTTC.

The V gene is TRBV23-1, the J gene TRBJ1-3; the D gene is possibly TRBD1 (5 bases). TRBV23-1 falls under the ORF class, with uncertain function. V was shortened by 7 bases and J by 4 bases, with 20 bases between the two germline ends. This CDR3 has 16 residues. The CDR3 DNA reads TGCGCCAGCACTCACCCGGGGGTAAAAGGCGGAAACACCATATATTTT. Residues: CASTHPGVKGGNTIYF.

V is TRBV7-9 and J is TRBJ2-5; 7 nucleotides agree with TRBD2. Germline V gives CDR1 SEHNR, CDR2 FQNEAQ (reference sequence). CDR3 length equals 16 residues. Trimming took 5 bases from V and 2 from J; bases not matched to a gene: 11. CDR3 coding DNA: TGTGCCAGCAGCGGGGATCGTTGGGGGGGGCAAGAGACCCAGTACTTC. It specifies CASSGDRWGGQETQYF.

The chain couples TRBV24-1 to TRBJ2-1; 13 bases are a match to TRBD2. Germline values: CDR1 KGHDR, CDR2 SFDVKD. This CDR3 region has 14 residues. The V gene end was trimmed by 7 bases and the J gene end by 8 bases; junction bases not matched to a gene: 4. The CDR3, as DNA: TGTGCCACCAGCCGGACTAGCGGGAGTGATGAGCAGTTCTTC. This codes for CATSRTSGSDEQFF.

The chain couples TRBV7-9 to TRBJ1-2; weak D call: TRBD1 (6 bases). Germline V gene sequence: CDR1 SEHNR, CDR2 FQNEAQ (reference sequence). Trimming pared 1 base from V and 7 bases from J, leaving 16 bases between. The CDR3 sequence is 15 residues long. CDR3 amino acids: CASSLEQGRMGGYTF. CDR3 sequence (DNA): TGTGCCAGCAGCTTAGAGCAGGGGCGAATGGGTGGCTACACCTTC.